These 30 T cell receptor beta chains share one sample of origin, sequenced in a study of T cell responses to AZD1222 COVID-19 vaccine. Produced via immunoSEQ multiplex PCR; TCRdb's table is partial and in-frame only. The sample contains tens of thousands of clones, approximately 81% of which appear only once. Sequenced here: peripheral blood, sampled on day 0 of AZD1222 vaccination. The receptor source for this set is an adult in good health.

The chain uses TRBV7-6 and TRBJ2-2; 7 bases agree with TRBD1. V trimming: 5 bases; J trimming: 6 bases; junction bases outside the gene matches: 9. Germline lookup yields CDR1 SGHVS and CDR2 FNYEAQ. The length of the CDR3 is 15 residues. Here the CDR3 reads CASSPRTGPPGELFF. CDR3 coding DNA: TGTGCCAGCAGCCCCCGGACAGGTCCCCCCGGGGAGCTGTTTTTT. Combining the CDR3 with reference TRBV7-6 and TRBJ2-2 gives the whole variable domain GAGVSQSPRYKVTKRGQDVALRCDPISGHVSLYWYRQALGQGPEFLTYFNYEAQQDKSGLPNDRFSAERPEGSISTLTIQRTEQRDSAMYRCASSPRTGPPGELFFGEGSRLTVL.

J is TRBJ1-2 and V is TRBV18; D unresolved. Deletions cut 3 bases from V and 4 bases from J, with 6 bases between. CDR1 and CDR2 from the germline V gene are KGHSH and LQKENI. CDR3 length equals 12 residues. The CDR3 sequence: CASSPVVYGYTF. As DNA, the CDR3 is TGTGCCAGCTCACCCGTGGTCTATGGCTACACCTTC. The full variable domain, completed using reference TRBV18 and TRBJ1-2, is NAGVMQNPRHLVRRRGQEARLRCSPMKGHSHVYWYRQLPEEGLKFMVYLQKENIIDESGMPKERFSAEFPKEGPSILRIQQVVRGDSAAYFCASSPVVYGYTFGSGTRLTVV.

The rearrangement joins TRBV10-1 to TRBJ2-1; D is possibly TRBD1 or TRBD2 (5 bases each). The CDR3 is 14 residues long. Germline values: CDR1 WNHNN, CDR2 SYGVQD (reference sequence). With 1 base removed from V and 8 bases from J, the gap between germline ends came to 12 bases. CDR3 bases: TGCGCCAGCAGTGAGTACCAGAGAGGGGATGAGCAGTTCTTC. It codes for CASSEYQRGDEQFF.

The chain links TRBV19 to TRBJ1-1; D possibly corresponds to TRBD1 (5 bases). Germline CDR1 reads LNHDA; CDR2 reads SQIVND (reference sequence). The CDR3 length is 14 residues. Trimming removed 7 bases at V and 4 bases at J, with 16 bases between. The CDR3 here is CASTRGFYGTEAFF. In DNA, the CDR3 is TGTGCCAGTACTAGGGGATTTTATGGCACTGAAGCTTTCTTT.

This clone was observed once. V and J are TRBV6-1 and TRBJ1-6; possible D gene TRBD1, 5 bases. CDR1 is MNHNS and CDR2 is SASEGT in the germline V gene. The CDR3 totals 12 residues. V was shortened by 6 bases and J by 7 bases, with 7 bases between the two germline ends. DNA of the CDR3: TGTGCCAGCAGCCGACAGAATTCACCCCTCCACTTT. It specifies CASSRQNSPLHF.

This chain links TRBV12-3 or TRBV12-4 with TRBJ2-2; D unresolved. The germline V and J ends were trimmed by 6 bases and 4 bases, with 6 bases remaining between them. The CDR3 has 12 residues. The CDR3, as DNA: TGTGCCAGCAGACCCTCCACCGGGGAGCTGTTTTTT. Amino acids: CASRPSTGELFF.

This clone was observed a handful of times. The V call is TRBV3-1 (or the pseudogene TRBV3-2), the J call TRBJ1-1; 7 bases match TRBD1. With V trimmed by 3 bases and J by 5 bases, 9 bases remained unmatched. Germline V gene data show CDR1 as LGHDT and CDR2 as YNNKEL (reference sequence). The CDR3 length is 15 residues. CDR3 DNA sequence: TGTGCCAGCAGCCAGGGATCACAGGGGTTTACTGAAGCTTTCTTT. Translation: CASSQGSQGFTEAFF.

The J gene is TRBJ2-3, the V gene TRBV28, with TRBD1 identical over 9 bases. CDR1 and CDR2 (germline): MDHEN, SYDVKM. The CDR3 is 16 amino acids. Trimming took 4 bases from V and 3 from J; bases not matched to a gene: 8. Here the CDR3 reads CASSWGTGFRTDTQYF. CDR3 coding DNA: TGTGCCAGCAGTTGGGGGACAGGGTTTAGGACAGATACGCAGTATTTT.

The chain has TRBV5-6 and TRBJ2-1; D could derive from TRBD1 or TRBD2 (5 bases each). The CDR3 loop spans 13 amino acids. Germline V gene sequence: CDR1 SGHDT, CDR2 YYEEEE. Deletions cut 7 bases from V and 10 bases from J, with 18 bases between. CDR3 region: CASRQQGEGEQFF. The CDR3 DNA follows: TGTGCCAGCCGGCAGCAGGGTGAGGGGGAGCAGTTCTTC. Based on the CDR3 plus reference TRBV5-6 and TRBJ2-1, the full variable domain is DAGVTQSPTHLIKTRGQQVTLRCSPKSGHDTVSWYQQALGQGPQFIFQYYEEEERQRGNFPDRFSGHQFPNYSSELNVNALLLGDSALYLCASRQQGEGEQFFGPGTRLTVL.

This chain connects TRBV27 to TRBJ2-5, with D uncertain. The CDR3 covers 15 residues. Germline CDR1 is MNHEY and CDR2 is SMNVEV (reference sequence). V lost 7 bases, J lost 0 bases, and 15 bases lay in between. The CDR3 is CASTSGVGYQETQYF. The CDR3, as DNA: TGTGCCAGCACCTCTGGGGTGGGGTACCAAGAGACCCAGTACTTC.

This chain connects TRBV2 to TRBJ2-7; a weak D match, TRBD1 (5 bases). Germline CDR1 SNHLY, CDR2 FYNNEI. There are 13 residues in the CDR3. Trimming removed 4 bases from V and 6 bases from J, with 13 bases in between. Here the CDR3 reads CASSVQGGFEQYF. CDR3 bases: TGTGCCAGCAGTGTGCAGGGCGGTTTCGAGCAGTACTTC.

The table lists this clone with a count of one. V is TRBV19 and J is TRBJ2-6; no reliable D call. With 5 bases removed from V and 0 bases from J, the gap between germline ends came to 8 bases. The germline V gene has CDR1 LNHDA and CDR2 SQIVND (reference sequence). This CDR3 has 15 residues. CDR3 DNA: TGTGCCAGTAGTCCGCACAACTCTGGGGCCAACGTCCTGACTTTC. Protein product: CASSPHNSGANVLTF.

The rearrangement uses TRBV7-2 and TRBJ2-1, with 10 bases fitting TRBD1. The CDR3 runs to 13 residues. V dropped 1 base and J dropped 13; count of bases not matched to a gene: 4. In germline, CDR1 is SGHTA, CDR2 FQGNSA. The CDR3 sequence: CASSLERTGGQFF. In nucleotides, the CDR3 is TGTGCCAGCAGCTTAGAACGGACAGGGGGACAGTTCTTC.

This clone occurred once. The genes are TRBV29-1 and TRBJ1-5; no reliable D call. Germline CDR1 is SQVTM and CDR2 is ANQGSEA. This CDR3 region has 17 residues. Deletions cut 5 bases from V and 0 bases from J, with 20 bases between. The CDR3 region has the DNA TGCAGCGTTTCCTTCCCTGGTCGATCTGTTAGCAATCAGCCCCAGCATTTT. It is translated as CSVSFPGRSVSNQPQHF.

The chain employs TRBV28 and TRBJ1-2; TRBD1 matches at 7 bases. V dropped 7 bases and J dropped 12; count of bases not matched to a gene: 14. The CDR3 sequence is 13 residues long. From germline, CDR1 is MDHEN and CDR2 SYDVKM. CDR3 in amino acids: CASNDGTDPRNTF. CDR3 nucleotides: TGTGCCAGCAATGATGGGACAGACCCAAGGAACACCTTC.

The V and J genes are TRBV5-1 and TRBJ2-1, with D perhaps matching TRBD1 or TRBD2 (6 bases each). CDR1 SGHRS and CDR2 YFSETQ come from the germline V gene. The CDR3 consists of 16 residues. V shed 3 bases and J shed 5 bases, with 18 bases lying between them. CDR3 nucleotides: TGCGCCAGCAGCTATGGGGGGCAGGGGACCCACAATGAGCAGTTCTTC. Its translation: CASSYGGQGTHNEQFF.

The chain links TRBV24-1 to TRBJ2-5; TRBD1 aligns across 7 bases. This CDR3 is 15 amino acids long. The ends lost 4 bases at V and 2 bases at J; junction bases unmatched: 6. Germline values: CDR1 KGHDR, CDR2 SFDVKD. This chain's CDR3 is CATSDRGTDQETQYF. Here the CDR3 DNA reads TGTGCCACCAGTGACCGTGGGACAGATCAAGAGACCCAGTACTTC.

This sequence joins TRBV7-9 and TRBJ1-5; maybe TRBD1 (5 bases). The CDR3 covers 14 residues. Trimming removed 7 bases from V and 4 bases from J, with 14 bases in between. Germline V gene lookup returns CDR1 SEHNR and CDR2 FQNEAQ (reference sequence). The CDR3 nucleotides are TGTGCCAGCACACCCGGGGCTAGGAATCAGCCCCAGCATTTT. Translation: CASTPGARNQPQHF.

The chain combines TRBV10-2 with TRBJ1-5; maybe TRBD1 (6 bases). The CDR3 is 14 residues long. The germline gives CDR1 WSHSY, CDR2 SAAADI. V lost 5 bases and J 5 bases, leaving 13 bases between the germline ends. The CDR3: CASSWDIGHQPQHF. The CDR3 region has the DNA TGCGCCAGCAGTTGGGACATCGGTCATCAGCCCCAGCATTTT.

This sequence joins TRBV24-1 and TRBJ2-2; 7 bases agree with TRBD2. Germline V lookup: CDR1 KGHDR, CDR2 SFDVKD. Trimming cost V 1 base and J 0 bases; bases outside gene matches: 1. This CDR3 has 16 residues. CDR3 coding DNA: TGTGCCACCAGTGATTTCGGGGGGACGAACACCGGGGAGCTGTTTTTT. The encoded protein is CATSDFGGTNTGELFF.

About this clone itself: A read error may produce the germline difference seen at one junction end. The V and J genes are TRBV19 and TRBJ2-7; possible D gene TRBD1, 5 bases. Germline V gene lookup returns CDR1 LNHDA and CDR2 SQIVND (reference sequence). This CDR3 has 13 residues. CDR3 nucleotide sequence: TGTGCCAGTAGTACGACAGCGACATACGAGCTGGGCTTC. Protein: CASSTTATYELGF.

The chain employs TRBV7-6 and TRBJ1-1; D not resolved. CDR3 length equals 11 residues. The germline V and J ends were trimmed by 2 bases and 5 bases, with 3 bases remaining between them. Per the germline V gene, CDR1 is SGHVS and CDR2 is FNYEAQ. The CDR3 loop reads CASSLQTEAFF. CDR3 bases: TGTGCCAGCAGCTTACAGACTGAAGCTTTCTTT.

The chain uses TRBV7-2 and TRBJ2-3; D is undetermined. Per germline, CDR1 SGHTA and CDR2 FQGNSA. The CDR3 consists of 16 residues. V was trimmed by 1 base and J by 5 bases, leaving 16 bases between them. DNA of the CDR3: TGTGCCAGCAGCTTAGACGCCTCTCGAACGGGAGATACGCAGTATTTT. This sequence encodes CASSLDASRTGDTQYF.

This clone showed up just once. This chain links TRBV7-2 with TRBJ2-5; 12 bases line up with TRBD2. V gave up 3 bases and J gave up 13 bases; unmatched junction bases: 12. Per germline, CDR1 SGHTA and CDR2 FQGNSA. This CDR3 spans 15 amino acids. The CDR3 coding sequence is TGTGCCAGCAGCTTGCAGACTAGCGGGAGATCGGAGTCGTACTTC. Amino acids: CASSLQTSGRSESYF.

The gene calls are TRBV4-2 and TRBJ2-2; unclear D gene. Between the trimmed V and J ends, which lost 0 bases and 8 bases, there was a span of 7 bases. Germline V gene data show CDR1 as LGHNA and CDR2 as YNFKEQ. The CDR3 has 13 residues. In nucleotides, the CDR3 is TGTGCCAGCAGCCAAGATTCCGGTGGGGAGCTGTTTTTT. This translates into CASSQDSGGELFF.

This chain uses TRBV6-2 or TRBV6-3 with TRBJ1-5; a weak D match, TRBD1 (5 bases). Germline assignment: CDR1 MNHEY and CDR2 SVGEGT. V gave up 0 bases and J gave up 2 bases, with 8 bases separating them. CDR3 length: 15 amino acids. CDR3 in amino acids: CASSYSSGGNQPQHF. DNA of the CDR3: TGTGCCAGCAGTTACTCTTCGGGGGGCAATCAGCCCCAGCATTTT.

The CDR3 bases are TGTGCCAGCAGCTCCCACTCACAGGGGATAACGAACGAGCAGTACTTC. This gives the protein CASSSHSQGITNEQYF. The chain employs TRBV5-6 and TRBJ2-7; 7 positions agree with TRBD1. This CDR3 is built from 16 residues. From germline, CDR1 is SGHDT and CDR2 YYEEEE. Trimming cost V 3 bases and J 5 bases; bases outside gene matches: 14.

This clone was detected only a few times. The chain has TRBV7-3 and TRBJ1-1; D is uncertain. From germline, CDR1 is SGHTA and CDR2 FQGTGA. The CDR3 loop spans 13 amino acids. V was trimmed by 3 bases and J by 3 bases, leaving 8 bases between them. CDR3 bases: TGTGCCAGCAGCTTTGGGGTAGACACTGAAGCTTTCTTT. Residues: CASSFGVDTEAFF.

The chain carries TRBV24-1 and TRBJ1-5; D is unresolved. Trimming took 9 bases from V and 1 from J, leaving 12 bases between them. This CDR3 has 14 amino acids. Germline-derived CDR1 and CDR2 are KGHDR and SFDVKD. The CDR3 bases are TGTGCCACCGCTATCGGACGGAGCAATCAGCCCCAGCATTTT. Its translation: CATAIGRSNQPQHF.

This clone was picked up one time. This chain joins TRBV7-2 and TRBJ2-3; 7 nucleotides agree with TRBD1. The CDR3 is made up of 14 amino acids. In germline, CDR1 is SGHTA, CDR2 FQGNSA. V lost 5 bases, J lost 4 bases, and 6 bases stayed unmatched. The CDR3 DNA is TGTGCCAGCAGCACCCGGACAGGATCAGATACGCAGTATTTT. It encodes CASSTRTGSDTQYF.